The 5 T cell receptor beta chains reported below all come from one sample, sequenced in a study of T cell repertoires in cytomegalovirus infection. TCRdb analysed the reads with MiXCR anew, one entry per CDR3 protein. In the table there are 250,000 to 300,000 distinct CDR3 sequences, roughly a quarter of which are singletons. Sample: PBMCs. These receptors were collected from a human donor in good health (CMV status not recorded). Some clones in this sample may be carry-over from other donors' samples.

This clonotype was recorded many times. The chain carries TRBV7-3 and TRBJ2-1; TRBD2 might be the D (6 bases). The CDR3 is 14 residues long. Looked up from germline, CDR1 is SGHTA and CDR2 is FQGTGA. The V and J ends lost 5 bases and 2 bases respectively, with 10 bases between them. The CDR3 is CASSPRGAYNEQFF. For the CDR3, the DNA is TGTGCCAGCAGCCCGCGGGGAGCCTACAATGAGCAGTTCTTC.

This clonotype turned up a few times. V and J are TRBV28 and TRBJ1-5, with TRBD1 matching over 8 bases. J gave up 7 bases and V 11 bases, and 7 bases lay outside the gene matches. In germline, CDR1 is MDHEN, CDR2 SYDVKM. The CDR3 sequence is 12 residues long. In DNA form, the CDR3 reads TGTGCCGGAAGACAGGGGACCCAGCCCCAGCATTTT. This sequence encodes CAGRQGTQPQHF.

The table lists this clonotype with a few counts. The rearrangement links TRBV5-1 to TRBJ1-1; perhaps TRBD1 as D (5 bases). The CDR3 totals 13 residues. Trimming pared 4 bases from V and 3 bases from J, leaving 10 bases between. Germline V gives CDR1 SGHRS, CDR2 YFSETQ. Here the CDR3 DNA reads TGCGCCAGCAGCGCACAGGCCTACACTGAAGCTTTCTTT. Translation gives CASSAQAYTEAFF.

This clonotype was picked up a small number of times. The gene calls are TRBV20-1 and TRBJ2-7; D perhaps matches TRBD2 (6 bases). CDR3 length: 14 amino acids. The germline V gene has CDR1 DFQATT and CDR2 SNEGSKA (reference sequence). V gave up 5 bases and J gave up 5 bases, with 19 bases separating them. CDR3 in amino acids: CSAQSGQLMNEQYF. The CDR3 DNA sequence: TGCAGTGCTCAGAGCGGGCAACTCATGAACGAGCAGTACTTC.

This clonotype was picked up many times. The rearrangement joins TRBV7-2 to TRBJ2-3, with 7 bases matching TRBD1. J gave up 4 bases and V 8 bases, and 6 bases lay outside the gene matches. Germline V gene data show CDR1 as SGHTA and CDR2 as FQGNSA. This CDR3 comprises 13 residues. The DNA of the CDR3 is TGTGCCAGCGGCAGACAGGGTGCAGATACGCAGTATTTT. This encodes CASGRQGADTQYF.